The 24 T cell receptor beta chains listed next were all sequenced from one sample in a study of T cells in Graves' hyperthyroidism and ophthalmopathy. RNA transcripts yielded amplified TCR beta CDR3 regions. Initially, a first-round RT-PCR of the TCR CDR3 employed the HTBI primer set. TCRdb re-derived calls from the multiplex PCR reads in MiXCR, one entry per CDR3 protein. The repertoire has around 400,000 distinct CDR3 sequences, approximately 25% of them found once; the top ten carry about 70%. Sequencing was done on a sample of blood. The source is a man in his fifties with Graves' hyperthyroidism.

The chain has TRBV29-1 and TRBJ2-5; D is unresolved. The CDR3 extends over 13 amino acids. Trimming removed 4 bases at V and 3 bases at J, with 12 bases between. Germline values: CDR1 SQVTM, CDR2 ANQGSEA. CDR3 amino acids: CSVVGGPKETQYF. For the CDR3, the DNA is TGCAGCGTTGTTGGCGGACCCAAAGAGACCCAGTACTTC.

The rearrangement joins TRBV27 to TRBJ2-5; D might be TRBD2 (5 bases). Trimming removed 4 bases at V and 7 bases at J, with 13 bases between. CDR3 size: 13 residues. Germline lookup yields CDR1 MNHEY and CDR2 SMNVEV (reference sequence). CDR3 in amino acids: CASSWERPGTQYF. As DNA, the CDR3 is TGTGCCAGCAGTTGGGAGCGACCGGGGACCCAGTACTTC.

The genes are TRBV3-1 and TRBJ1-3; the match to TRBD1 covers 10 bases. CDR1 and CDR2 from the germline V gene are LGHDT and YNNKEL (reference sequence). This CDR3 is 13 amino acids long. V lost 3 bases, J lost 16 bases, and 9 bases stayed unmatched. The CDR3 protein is CASSQARQGAMYF. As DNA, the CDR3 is TGTGCCAGCAGCCAGGCTAGACAGGGGGCGATGTATTTT.

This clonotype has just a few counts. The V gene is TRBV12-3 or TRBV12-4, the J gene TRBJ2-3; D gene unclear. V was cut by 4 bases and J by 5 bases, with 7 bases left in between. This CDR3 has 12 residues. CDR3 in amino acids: CASSSIVDTQYF. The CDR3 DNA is TGTGCCAGCAGTTCGATAGTAGATACGCAGTATTTT.

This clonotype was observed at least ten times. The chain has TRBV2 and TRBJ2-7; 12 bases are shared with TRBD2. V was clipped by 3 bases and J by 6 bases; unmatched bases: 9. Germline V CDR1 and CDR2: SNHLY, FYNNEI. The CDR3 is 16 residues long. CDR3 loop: CASSDLAGGPFAEQYF. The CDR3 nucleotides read TGTGCCAGCAGTGATCTAGCGGGAGGGCCCTTCGCCGAGCAGTACTTC.

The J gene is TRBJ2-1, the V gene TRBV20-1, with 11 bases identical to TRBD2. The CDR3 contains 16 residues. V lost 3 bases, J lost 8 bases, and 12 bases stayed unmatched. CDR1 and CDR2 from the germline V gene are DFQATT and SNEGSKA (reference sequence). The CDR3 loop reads CSASKIAGGPFHEQFF. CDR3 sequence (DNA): TGCAGTGCTAGTAAAATAGCGGGAGGGCCTTTCCATGAGCAGTTCTTC.

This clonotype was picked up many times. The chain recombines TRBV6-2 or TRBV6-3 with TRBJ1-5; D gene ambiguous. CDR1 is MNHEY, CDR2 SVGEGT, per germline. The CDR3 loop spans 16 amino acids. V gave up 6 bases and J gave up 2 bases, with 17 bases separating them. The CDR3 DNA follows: TGTGCCAGCAGACCGATCCGACATGGACGCAATCAGCCCCAGCATTTT. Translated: CASRPIRHGRNQPQHF.

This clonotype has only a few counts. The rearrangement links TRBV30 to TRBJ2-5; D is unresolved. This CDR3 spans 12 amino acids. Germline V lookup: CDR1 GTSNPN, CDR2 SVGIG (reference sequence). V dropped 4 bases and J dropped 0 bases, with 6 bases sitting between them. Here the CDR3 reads CAWTQNQETQYF. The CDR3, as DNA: TGTGCCTGGACTCAGAACCAAGAGACCCAGTACTTC. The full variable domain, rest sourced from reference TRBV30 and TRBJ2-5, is SQTIHQWPATLVQPVGSPLSLECTVEGTSNPNLYWYRQAAGRGLQLLFYSVGIGQISSEVPQNLSASRPQDRQFILSSKKLLLSDSGFYLCAWTQNQETQYFGPGTRLLVL.

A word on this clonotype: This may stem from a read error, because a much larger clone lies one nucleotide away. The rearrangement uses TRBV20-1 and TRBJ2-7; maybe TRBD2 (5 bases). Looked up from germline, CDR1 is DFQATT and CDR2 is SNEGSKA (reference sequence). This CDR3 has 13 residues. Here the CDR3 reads CSAIRTGSYERYF. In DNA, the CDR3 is TGCAGTGCAATTAGGACTGGAAGCTACGAGCGGTACTTC.

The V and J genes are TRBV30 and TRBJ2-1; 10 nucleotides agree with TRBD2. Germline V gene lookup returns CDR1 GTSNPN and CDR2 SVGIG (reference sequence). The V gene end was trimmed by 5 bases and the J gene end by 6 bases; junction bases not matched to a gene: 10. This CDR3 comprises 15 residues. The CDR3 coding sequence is TGTGCCTGGGCCCCGGGGGTAGCGGGAGGCAATGAGCAGTTCTTC. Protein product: CAWAPGVAGGNEQFF.

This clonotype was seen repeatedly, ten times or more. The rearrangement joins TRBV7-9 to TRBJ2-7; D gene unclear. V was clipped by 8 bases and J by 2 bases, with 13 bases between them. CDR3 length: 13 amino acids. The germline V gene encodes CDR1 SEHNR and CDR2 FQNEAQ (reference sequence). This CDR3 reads CASSDPSAYEQYF. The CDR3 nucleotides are TGTGCCAGCTCCGACCCTAGTGCCTACGAGCAGTACTTC.

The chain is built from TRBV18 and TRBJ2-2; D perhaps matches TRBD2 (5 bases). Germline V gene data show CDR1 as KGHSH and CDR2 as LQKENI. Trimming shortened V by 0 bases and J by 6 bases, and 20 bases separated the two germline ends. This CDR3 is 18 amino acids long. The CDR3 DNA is TGTGCCAGCTCACCACCGGCCGGCGAGGGCAGCCCAGCCGGGGAGCTGTTTTTT. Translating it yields CASSPPAGEGSPAGELFF.

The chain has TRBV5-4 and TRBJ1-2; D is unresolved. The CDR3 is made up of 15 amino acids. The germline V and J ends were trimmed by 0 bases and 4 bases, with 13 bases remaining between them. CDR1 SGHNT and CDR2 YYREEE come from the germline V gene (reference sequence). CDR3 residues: CASSLVGQHLYGYTF. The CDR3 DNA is TGTGCCAGCAGCTTGGTTGGGCAGCACCTCTATGGCTACACCTTC.

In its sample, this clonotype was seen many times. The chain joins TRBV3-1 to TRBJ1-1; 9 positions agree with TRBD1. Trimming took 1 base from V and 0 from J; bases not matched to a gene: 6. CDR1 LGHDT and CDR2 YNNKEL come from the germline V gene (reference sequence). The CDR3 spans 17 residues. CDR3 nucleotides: TGTGCCAGCAGCCAAGTCCCGGGACAGGGTATGAACACTGAAGCTTTCTTT. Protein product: CASSQVPGQGMNTEAFF.

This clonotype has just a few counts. CDR3 nucleotide sequence: TGTGCCACTACGCGACACACCGGGGAGCTGTTTTTT. It specifies CATTRHTGELFF. The chain is built from TRBV28 and TRBJ2-2; the D is unclear. The V gene's germline CDR1 is MDHEN and CDR2 SYDVKM. V shed 10 bases and J shed 3 bases, with 9 bases lying between them. The CDR3 extends over 12 amino acids. Full variable domain (missing parts from reference TRBV28 and TRBJ2-2): DVKVTQSSRYLVKRTGEKVFLECVQDMDHENMFWYRQDPGLGLRLIYFSYDVKMKEKGDIPEGYSVSREKKERFSLILESASTNQTSMYLCATTRHTGELFFGEGSRLTVL.

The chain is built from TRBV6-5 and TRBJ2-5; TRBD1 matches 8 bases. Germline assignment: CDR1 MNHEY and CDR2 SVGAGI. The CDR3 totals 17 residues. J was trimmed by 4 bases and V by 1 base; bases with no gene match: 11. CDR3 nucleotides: TGTGCCAGCAGTTACTGGGACAGGCGCGAATGGGTAGAGACCCAGTACTTC. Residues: CASSYWDRREWVETQYF.

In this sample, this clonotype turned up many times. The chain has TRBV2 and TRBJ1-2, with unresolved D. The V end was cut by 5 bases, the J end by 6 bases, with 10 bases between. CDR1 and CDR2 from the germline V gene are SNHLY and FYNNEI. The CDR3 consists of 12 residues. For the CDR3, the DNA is TGTGCCAGCAGTACCCCCCCAGATGGCTACACCTTC. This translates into CASSTPPDGYTF.

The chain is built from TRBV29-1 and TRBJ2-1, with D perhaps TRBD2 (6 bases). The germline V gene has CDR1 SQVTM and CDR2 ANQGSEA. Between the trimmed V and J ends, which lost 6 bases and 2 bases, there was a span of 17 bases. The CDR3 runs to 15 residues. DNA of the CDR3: TGCAGCGTGTCCGGGACTTTCTTTACCTACAATGAGCAGTTCTTC. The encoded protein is CSVSGTFFTYNEQFF.

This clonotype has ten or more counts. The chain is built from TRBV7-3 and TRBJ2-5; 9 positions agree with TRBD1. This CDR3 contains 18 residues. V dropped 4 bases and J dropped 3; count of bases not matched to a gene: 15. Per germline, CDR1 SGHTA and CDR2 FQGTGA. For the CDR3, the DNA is TGTGCCAGCAGCTCCGAACAGGGGGCGCGGAGAGGTGAAGAGACCCAGTACTTC. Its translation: CASSSEQGARRGEETQYF.

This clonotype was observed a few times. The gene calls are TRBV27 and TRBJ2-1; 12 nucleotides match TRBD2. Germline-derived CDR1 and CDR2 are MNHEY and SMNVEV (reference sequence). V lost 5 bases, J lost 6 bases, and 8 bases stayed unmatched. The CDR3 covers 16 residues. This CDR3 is CASSAPGLAGLNEQFF. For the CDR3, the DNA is TGTGCCAGCAGTGCCCCGGGACTAGCGGGTCTCAATGAGCAGTTCTTC.

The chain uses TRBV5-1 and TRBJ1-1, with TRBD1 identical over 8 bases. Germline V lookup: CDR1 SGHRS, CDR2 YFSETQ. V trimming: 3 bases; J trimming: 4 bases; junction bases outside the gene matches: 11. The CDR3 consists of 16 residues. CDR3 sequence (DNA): TGCGCCAGCAGCTCCGGACAGACAGGGGCGGCCACTGAAGCTTTCTTT. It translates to CASSSGQTGAATEAFF. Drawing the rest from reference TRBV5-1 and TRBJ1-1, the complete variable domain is KAGVTQTPRYLIKTRGQQVTLSCSPISGHRSVSWYQQTPGQGLQFLFEYFSETQRNKGNFPGRFSGRQFSNSRSEMNVSTLELGDSALYLCASSSGQTGAATEAFFGQGTRLTVV.

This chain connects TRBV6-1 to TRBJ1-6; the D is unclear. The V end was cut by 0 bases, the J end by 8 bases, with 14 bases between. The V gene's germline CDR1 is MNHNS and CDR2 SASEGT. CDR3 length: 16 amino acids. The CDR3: CASSEAVGSGDSPLHF. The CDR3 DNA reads TGTGCCAGCAGTGAAGCGGTGGGGAGCGGAGATTCACCCCTCCACTTT.

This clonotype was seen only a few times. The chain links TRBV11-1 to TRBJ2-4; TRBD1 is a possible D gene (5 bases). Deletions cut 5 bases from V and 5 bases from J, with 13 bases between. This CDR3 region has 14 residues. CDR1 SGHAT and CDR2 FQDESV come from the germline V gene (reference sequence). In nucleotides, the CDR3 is TGTGCCAGCAGCAGGCCCGGACACGAAAACATTCAGTACTTC. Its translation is CASSRPGHENIQYF. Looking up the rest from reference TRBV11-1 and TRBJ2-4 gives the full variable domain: EAEVAQSPRYKITEKSQAVAFWCDPISGHATLYWYRQILGQGPELLVQFQDESVVDDSQLPKDRFSAERLKGVDSTLKIQPAELGDSAMYLCASSRPGHENIQYFGAGTRLSVL.

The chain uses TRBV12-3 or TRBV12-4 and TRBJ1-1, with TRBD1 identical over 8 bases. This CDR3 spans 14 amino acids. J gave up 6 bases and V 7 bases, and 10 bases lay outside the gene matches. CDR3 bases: TGTGCCAGCATCCTTGGACAGGGAAGGTCTGAAGCTTTCTTT. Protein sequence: CASILGQGRSEAFF.